This T cell receptor (beta chain) was captured in a study of blood T cell repertoires in COVID-19. For the study at large: Acute and convalescent COVID-19 samples came from the United States, Italy and Spain.

Methods used by the authors: By means of reference gene primer amplification, nucleated cell counts were estimated. Some clones are missing from TCRdb's copy, which holds only in-frame ones; the method was immunoSEQ multiplex PCR. The D gene and trimming were derived from the DNA, and the V and J assignments and clone size from that table. The sample records around 130,000 clones, around 79% being singletons. As to this clone: One end of the junction fails to match germline, which may point to a read error.

Sample: peripheral blood. The sequence was collected from a man aged 80 or over with acute or convalescent COVID-19.

In DNA, the CDR3 is TGTGCTAGCAGCTTTTTTGGGGGGGAATATAGCAATCAGCCCCAGCATTTT. Translating it yields CASSFFGGEYSNQPQHF. This sequence joins TRBV7-7 and TRBJ1-5; tentative D call: TRBD1 (5 bases). Germline V lookup: CDR1 SSHAT, CDR2 FNYEAQ (reference sequence). This CDR3 spans 17 amino acids. The variable domain in full, completed from reference TRBV7-7 and TRBJ1-5, reads GAGVSQSPRYKVTKRGQDVTLRCDPISSHATLYWYQQALGQGPEFLTYFNYEAQPDKSGLPSDRFSAERPEGSISTLTIQRTEQRDSAMYRCASSFFGGEYSNQPQHFGDGTRLSIL.